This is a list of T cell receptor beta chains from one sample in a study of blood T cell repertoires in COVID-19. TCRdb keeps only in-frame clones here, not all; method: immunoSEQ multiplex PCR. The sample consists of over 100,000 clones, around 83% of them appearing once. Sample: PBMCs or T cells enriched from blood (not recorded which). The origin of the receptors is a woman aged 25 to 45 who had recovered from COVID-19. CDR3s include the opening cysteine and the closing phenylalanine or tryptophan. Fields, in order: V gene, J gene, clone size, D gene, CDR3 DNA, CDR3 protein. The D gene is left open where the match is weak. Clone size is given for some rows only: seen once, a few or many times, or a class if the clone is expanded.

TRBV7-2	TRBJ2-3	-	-	TGTGCCAGCAGCTTAGGGGGGGTAGCCACAGATACGCAGTATTTT	CASSLGGVATDTQYF
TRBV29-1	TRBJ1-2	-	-	TGCAGCGTTGACGGGGCAGGGGTCGGTGGCTACACCTTC	CSVDGAGVGGYTF
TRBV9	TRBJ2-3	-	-	TGTGCCAGCAGGAGGGGGGGGATCGGCACAGATACGCAGTATTTT	CASRRGGIGTDTQYF
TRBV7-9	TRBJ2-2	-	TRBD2	TGTGCCAGCAGACGGACTAGCGGTACAACCGGGGAGCTGTTTTTT	CASRRTSGTTGELFF
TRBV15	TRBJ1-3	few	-	TGTGCCACCGAGGGATCTGGAAACACCATATATTTT	CATEGSGNTIYF
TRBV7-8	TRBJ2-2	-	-	TGTGCCAGCAGCCCGAGAGGGCAGACCTTCTCCGGGGAGCTGTTTTTT	CASSPRGQTFSGELFF
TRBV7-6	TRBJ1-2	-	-	TGTGCCAGCAGCTTAGCTGAGACATTCACCTTC	CASSLAETFTF
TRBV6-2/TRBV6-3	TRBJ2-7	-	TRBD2	TGTGCCAGCAGTTATTCTTCTAGCGGGAGCGACGAGCAGTACTTC	CASSYSSSGSDEQYF
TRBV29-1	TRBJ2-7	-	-	TGCAGCGTTGAAGACCGGGACAACGAGCAGTACTTC	CSVEDRDNEQYF
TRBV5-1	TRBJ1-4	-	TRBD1	TGCGCCAGCAGCTTGCGGACAGGGGTTGAAAAACTGTTTTTT	CASSLRTGVEKLFF
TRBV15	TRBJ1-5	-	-	TGTGCCACCAGCAAAGGGGGTTATAGCAATCAGCCCCAGCATTTT	CATSKGGYSNQPQHF
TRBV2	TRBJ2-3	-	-	TGTGCCAGCAAGGAGTATACAGATACGCAGTATTTT	CASKEYTDTQYF
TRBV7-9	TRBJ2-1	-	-	TGTGCCACCTCCATCCGGCTAGCGAGGGTCGATGAGCAGTTCTTC	CATSIRLARVDEQFF
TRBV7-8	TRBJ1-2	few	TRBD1	TGTGCCAGCAGCTTAGGGAGGGACAGGAGCCATGGCTACACCTTC	CASSLGRDRSHGYTF
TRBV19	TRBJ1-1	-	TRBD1	TGTGCCAGTATCGACAGGGGGGTTTGGACTGAAGCTTTCTTT	CASIDRGVWTEAFF
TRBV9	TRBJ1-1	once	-	TGTGCCAGCAGCGTAGGGGGAGTGATGAACACTGAAGCTTTCTTT	CASSVGGVMNTEAFF
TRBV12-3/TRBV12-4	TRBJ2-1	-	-	TGTGCCAGCAGCCGTAGAGGGGGACATGAGCAGTTCTTC	CASSRRGGHEQFF
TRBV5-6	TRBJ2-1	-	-	TGTGCCAGCAGCCCGAACACAGGGTTGTACAATGAGCAGTTCTTC	CASSPNTGLYNEQFF
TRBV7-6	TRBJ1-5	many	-	TGTGCCAGCAGCCCTCTAGGGGGTTTCAATCAGCCCCAGCATTTT	CASSPLGGFNQPQHF
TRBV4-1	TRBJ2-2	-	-	TGCGCCAGCTCAGGGGGAGGTGCCGGGGAGCTGTTTTTT	CASSGGGAGELFF
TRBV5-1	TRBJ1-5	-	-	TGCGCCAGCAGCTTGGCCAGCCCCAGTGTTTTAGGGGTCAGGGGAATTCAGCCCCAGCATTTT	CASSLASPSVLGVRGIQPQHF
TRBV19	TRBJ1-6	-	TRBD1	TGTGCCAGTACGACAGGGGTTAATTCACCCCTCCACTTT	CASTTGVNSPLHF
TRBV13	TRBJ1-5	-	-	TGTGCCAGCCCAAACAGGGGCAATCAGCCCCAGCATTTT	CASPNRGNQPQHF
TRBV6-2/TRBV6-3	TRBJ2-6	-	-	TGTGCCAGCAGTCCGACAGAGAGAACTGGGGCCAACGTCCTGACTTTC	CASSPTERTGANVLTF
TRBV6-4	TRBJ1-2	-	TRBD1	TGTGCCAGCAGCCCCACAGGGGGCGTTGGCTACACCTTC	CASSPTGGVGYTF
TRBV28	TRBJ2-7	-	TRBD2	TGTGCCAGCAGTTTTAGCGGGAGCTACGAGCAGTACTTC	CASSFSGSYEQYF
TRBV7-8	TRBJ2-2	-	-	TGTGCCAGCAGCTTTTGGGGCCCTAGCGCGAACACCGGGGAGCTGTTTTTT	CASSFWGPSANTGELFF
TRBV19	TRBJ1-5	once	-	TGTGCCAGTAGACCCACGGCCTTCAGGGGCCATCAGCCCCAGCATTTT	CASRPTAFRGHQPQHF
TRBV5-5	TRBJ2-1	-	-	TGTGCCAGCAGCCGTCCACAGGTTAATGAGCAGTTCTTC	CASSRPQVNEQFF
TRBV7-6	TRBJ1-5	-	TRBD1	TGTGCCAGCAGCTCAGGACAGGGCCCAAATCAGCCCCAGCATTTT	CASSSGQGPNQPQHF
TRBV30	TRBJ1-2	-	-	TGTGCCTGGAGGTGGGCGGGATTGCATGGCTACACCTTC	CAWRWAGLHGYTF
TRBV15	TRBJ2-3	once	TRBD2	TGTGCCACCAGCAGAGAGGTGACTAGCGGCACAGATACGCAGTATTTT	CATSREVTSGTDTQYF
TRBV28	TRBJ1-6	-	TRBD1	TGTGCCAGCAGGACAGGGGGCGCTTATAATTCACCCCTCCACTTT	CASRTGGAYNSPLHF
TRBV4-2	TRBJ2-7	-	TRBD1	TGTGCCAGCAGCCAGTACTTTGGGACAGGGGCCTACGAGCAGTACTTC	CASSQYFGTGAYEQYF
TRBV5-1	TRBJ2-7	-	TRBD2	TGCGCCAGCAGCTTCACTAGCGGCCCCTTGTCCTACGAGCAGTACTTC	CASSFTSGPLSYEQYF
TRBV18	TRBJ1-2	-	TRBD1	TGTGCCAGCTCACCGGACAGGGGGAGTAGCGGCTACACCTTC	CASSPDRGSSGYTF
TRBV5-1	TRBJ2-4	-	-	TGCGCCAGTTCGGGCGGGGACTACATTCAGTACTTC	CASSGGDYIQYF
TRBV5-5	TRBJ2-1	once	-	TGTGCCAGCAGCTCCGGGATCGGGAATGAGCAGTTCTTC	CASSSGIGNEQFF
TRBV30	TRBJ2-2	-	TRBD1	TGTGCCTGGAGAAGAAACAGGGGGACCGGGGAGCTGTTTTTT	CAWRRNRGTGELFF
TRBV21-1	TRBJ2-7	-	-	TGTGCCAGCAGCAAAGTCAGAGGGACTAGCGGGAATCACGAGCAGTACTTC	CASSKVRGTSGNHEQYF
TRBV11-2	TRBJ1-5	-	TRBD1	TGTGCCAGCAGCTTAGGACAGGGGGTCCGTATCAATCAGCCCCAGCATTTT	CASSLGQGVRINQPQHF
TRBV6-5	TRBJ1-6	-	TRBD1	TGTGCCAGCAGCCTTCGGGACAGGGGCTCTTCACCCCTCCACTTT	CASSLRDRGSSPLHF
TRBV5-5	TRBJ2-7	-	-	TGTGCCAGCAGCCCGAATAGCCTCCACGAGCAGTACTTC	CASSPNSLHEQYF
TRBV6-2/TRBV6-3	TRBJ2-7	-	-	TGTGCCAGCAGTTACTTCCGGGACAACTCCTACGAGCAGTACTTC	CASSYFRDNSYEQYF
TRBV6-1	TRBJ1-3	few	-	TGTGCCAGCAGTGAAAGGAGGCGTAACACCATATATTTT	CASSERRRNTIYF